The source of this T cell receptor beta chain is a study of blood T cells in healthy people across ages. Every sample gave at least 5 micrograms of total RNA when it was extracted. Through a sample-barcoded 5' primer and a J-beta primer mix, a second PCR was run for about 6 to 11 cycles. TCRdb itself ran the 5' RACE reads through MiXCR, one entry per CDR3 protein. The table includes around 1,600,000 distinct CDR3 sequences, about 45% detected once. Notes on the study in general: Diversity of TCR beta per million T cells declined in a roughly linear way with age.

The CDR3 length is 14 residues. J gave up 5 bases and V 2 bases, and 6 bases lay outside the gene matches. The germline CDR1 and CDR2 sequences are SGHTS and YDEGEE. Remarks on this clonotype: Its antigen is unidentified.

Material: blood. The chain carries TRBV5-8 and TRBJ1-2; 7 nucleotides agree with TRBD1. This sequence originates from a young woman in good health. CDR3 bases: TGTGCCAGCAGCTTCCGGGGACAGACTTATGGCTACACCTTC. Translating gives CASSFRGQTYGYTF.